This TCR beta chain was recovered during a study of cytomegalovirus exposure and HLA in healthy donors. Study-level points and caveats: In a later analysis, an Asian-associated ancestry cluster reportedly showed fewer N-insertions than the roughly 650-donor mean. Across HLA loci, a later analysis found differing TCR association rates, with DRB1 most and HLA-C fewest. The classifier reportedly diagnosed cytomegalovirus status with high specificity and sensitivity.

A multiplex PCR was run with 60 Vbeta primers and 13 Jbeta primers. Clones were read by immunoSEQ multiplex PCR, and TCRdb kept only the in-frame ones, dropping some. The table records some 150,000 clones, roughly nine tenths of them present only once. The junction had 9 bases not matched to a gene; V was cut back by 6 bases and J by 8 bases. This CDR3 has 15 residues. Germline V CDR1 and CDR2: WNHNN, SYGVQD (reference sequence). In this sample, this clone turned up a few times. Its cognate antigen is unknown. At the time of sampling, donors were nominally healthy, though unrecorded immune exposures were likely.

This receptor was identified in a woman in her twenties or thirties in good health and CMV-seronegative. Sample: PBMCs. This chain connects TRBV10-1 to TRBJ2-1; 11 bases align to TRBD2. The CDR3 DNA follows: TGCGCCAGCAGCTATGCTAGCGGGAGGTCCGATGAGCAGTTCTTC. This codes for CASSYASGRSDEQFF.